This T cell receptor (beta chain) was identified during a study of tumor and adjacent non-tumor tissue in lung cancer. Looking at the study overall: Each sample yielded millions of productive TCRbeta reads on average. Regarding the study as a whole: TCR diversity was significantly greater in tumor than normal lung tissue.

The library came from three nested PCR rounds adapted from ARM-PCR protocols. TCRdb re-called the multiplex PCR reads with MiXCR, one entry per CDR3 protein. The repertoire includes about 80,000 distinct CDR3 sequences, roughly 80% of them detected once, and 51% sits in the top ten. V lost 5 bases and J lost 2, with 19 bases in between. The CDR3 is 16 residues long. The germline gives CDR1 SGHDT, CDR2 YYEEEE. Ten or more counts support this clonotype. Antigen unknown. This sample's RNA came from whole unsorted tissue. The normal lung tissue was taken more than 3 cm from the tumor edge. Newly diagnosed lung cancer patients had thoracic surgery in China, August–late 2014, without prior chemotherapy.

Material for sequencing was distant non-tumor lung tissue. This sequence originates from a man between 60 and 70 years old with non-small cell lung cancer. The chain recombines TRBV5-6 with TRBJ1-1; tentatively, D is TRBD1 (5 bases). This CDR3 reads CASRPFGQGLNTEAFF. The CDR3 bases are TGTGCCAGCAGACCGTTTGGCCAGGGCCTAAACACTGAAGCTTTCTTT. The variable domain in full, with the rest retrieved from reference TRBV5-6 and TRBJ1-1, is DAGVTQSPTHLIKTRGQQVTLRCSPKSGHDTVSWYQQALGQGPQFIFQYYEEEERQRGNFPDRFSGHQFPNYSSELNVNALLLGDSALYLCASRPFGQGLNTEAFFGQGTRLTVV.